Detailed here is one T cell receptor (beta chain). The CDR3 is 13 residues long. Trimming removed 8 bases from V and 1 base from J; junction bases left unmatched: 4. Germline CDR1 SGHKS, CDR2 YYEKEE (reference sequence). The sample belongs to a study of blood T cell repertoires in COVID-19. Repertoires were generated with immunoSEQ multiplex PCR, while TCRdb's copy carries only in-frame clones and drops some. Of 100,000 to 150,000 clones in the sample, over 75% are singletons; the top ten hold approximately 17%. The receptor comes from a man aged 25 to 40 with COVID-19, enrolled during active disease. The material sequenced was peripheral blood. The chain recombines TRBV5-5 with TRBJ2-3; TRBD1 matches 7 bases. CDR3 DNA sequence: TGTGCCAGTGGGGACAGCCGCACAGATACGCAGTATTTT. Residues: CASGDSRTDTQYF.